This TCR beta chain was sequenced in a study of cytomegalovirus exposure and HLA in healthy donors (dated by TCRdb to 2016 to 2017). Regarding the complete study: An earlier analysis of some 620 of the donors reported about 280 Gb of sequence data and around 110 million unique TCR beta sequences obtained from 150 million to 200 million T cells. A separate validation cohort of about 110 different subjects was used in addition to the roughly 700-subject first cohort. To study patterns of TCR occurrence, a later analysis re-analyzed previously published TCR beta repertoires from hundreds of donors and added high-resolution HLA genotyping. A later genetic analysis took genome-wide SNP genotypes for about 65% of the 666 donors and used that subset as a discovery cohort. The study combined high-throughput TCR immunosequencing, statistical association of individual TCRs with disease status, and machine learning to predict cytomegalovirus infection status. The T cell repertoires of several hundred subjects were profiled by immunosequencing and related to cytomegalovirus serostatus. Among some 400 genotyped donors of the cohort, an average of approximately 240,000 unique TCR beta nucleotide sequences were sequenced per donor, around 18% of them non-productive. The study aimed to test whether cataloging public T cell receptors could reveal signatures of past pathogen exposure. Every discovery cohort repertoire had been produced on one sequencing platform. Roughly 5 DR-DQ haplotypes were treated as single units for association and clustering because of strong linkage in the cohort. Typing coverage differed by locus: A, B, C, DRB1 and DQB1 were typed in roughly 620-630 donors, DQA1 in roughly 500, DPA1 in nearly 610, and DPB1 in 450 to 480. Roughly 290 gigabases of sequencing data and approximately 92 million unique TCR sequences made up an early release that covered over 550 HLA-typed donors. Donor age, sex, ethnicity and CMV serostatus were collected together with the repertoire data. To decide whether each TCR beta V gene segment behaved as functional or pseudogenic, an earlier analysis of some 540 of the donors relied on high-throughput TCR beta sequencing. HLA typing covered class I and class II loci at four-digit resolution. Rather than drawing on any new phenotypic data, the later analysis identified candidate immune exposures from TCR beta sequences and the way those sequences occurred across donors. Of the roughly 410 genotyped donors, approximately 80% were placed in the genetic ancestry cluster associated with self-reported Caucasian donors.

For this clone: Its antigen is still unknown. Base qualities are not recorded, but no much larger clone differs from it by a single base.

Overall study results and their limits: In vitro tests confirmed that three of the cytomegalovirus-associated TCR beta chains recognize cytomegalovirus antigens. The authors suggested that the approach could potentially be generalized to other disease states and immunological phenotypes. Cytomegalovirus status was reported to be diagnosed by the classifier with high specificity and sensitivity in both the original and validation cohorts. A further reported finding was that TCR beta sequences accurately predicted the HLA-A and HLA-B alleles for most subjects in the first cohort. According to a later analysis, TCR association rates differed among HLA loci, with DRB1 alleles showing the most associated TCRs and HLA-C alleles showing the fewest. A cluster of highly shared sequence variants was judged likely to be a technical artifact of the sequencing pipeline. Broadly in line with IMGT annotations, most TCR beta V segments showed up in productive rearrangements about 87% or about 30% of the time in an earlier analysis of some 590 of the donors. V-gene and J-gene trimming of TCR beta chains was associated with a missense DCLRE1C variant in a later genetic analysis, and the association was replicated in an independent cohort. Because some donors lacked HLA typing at each locus, the association tests relied only on the typed subset. Immune exposure information for the cohort was limited to CMV serostatus. According to a later genetic analysis, donors in an Asian-associated ancestry cluster had fewer N-insertions in productive TCRs than the approximately 690-donor mean. In a later analysis, HLA-associated TCR beta chains showed more clonal expansion and lower generation probabilities than non-associated chains that were equally common. Linkage disequilibrium might explain the correlated functional status among segregating V segments, but an unknown experimental factor could not be excluded. This cohort had only TCR beta chains sequenced, and the lack of alpha or paired-chain data limited which features could be detected. Because the 87-base-pair reads could not distinguish some IMGT-functional V segments, including TRBV6-2 and TRBV6-3, those segments were excluded. Across donors, most TCR sequences were observed very rarely, whereas some public TCRs were present in many individuals. When HLA alleles, especially DR and DQ, strongly co-occurred, TCR associations were difficult to assign to individual alleles. According to a later analysis, most CMV-associated TCR beta chains appeared to be HLA-restricted, and the HLA associations seemed to be driven largely by CMV exposure. The study listed approximately 160 TCR beta chains as associated with cytomegalovirus. Roughly uniform sequencing depth across donors was assumed in presence/absence analyses, although this assumption may not hold. At a false discovery rate of 0.05, a later analysis linked fewer than 20,000 TCR beta sequences to specific HLA alleles. According to a later analysis, parvovirus B19, influenza, CMV and Epstein-Barr virus appeared linked to several top co-occurrence clusters. Because counts were too low, roughly 16 rarely observed V segments, including chromosome 9 orphons, were excluded from the earlier analysis of under 650 of the donors.

The cohort consisted of 600 to 750 healthy bone marrow donors. All cohort members were sampled while nominally healthy, although unrecorded immune exposures were likely present. The donor tested CMV seronegative and was one of the 352 seronegative cohort members. Every donor gave a peripheral blood sample, and the peripheral blood mononuclear cells from that sample were used for TCR beta sequencing. Genomic DNA extraction from the blood cell samples was performed with the Qiagen DNeasy Blood Extraction Kit. The library was obtained by the immunoSEQ multiplex PCR assay. For the multiplex PCR, a mixture combining 60 forward primers for TCR Vbeta segments and 13 reverse primers for TCR Jbeta segments was used. A multiplex PCR assay on genomic DNA amplified the CDR3 region of rearranged TCR beta genes. The amplified TCR beta libraries were sequenced on the Illumina HiSeq System as 87-base-pair reads. Per the authors' processing: Across the 670 or so repertoires, a later analysis counted 60 million to 90 million unique TCR beta chains, some 11 million of which were shared by at least two donors. Raw reads were error-corrected and collapsed into unique sequences by a nearest-neighbor algorithm in which closely related sequences were merged to remove PCR and sequencing errors. To assign V, D and J gene segments, CDR3 sequences were aligned to IMGT reference sequences. For a sequence to be retained, a match of at least six nucleotides to both a V gene segment and a J gene segment was required. A rearrangement counted as productive if the CDR3 had no stop codons and remained in frame with V and J, and every other rearrangement counted as non-productive. CDR3 was defined by IMGT convention, running from the second conserved V-encoded cysteine to the conserved J-encoded phenylalanine. The earlier analysis of about 640 of the donors excluded any sequence lacking an unambiguous match to a single V gene segment. An earlier analysis of about 590 of the donors classified V segments as functional when productive rearrangements were above 56.7% and as segregating when the standard deviation between donors was above 5%. A statistical classification framework was developed to diagnose cytomegalovirus status using the catalog of TCR beta chain sequences. V and J gene assignment, in a later analysis, came from comparing TCR nucleotide sequences with IMGT/GENE-DB human TR gene sequences. In a later analysis, CDR3 sequences and most-parsimonious VDJ recombination scenarios were assigned using the TCRdist pipeline. A later analysis defined each TCR beta chain by its CDR3 amino acid sequence plus V-gene family, and excluded reads lacking a unique V-gene family. To address suspected cross-contamination and a sequencing artifact, a later analysis removed 592 highly shared, low-generation-probability nucleotide sequences. For each public chain, a later analysis derived a clonal expansion index from normalized ranks of inferred template counts within each repertoire. In a later analysis, generation probabilities were computed using a VDJ recombination model fitted to out-of-frame rearrangements, and the results were checked against IGoR. Hypergeometric tests were used in a later analysis to score TCR-TCR, TCR-HLA and TCR-CMV co-occurrence, with a repertoire-size bias correction applied to the TCR pairs. To estimate false discovery rates, a later analysis permuted the HLA or CMV assignments 20 times. In a later analysis, co-occurring TCRs were grouped using DBSCAN, and TCRdist sequence similarity was added for clustering within HLA-allele-positive subsets. Repertoires with fewer than 30,000 or more than 120,000 public chains were left out of co-occurrence clustering, as were about five repertoires with anomalous nucleotide sharing. TCRdb's version of the immuneACCESS table is confined to in-frame rearrangements and falls short of the full clone set. An unresolved V gene accounts for under half of the shortfall where checked; the remainder is of unknown origin. The V and J calls and clone size are taken from that table; D and trimming were inferred from the DNA. The sample has 140,000 or so clones on record, roughly 80% of them singletons. Of the sample, around 4.1% falls within the top ten clones.

Its CDR3 holds 15 amino acids, cysteine through phenylalanine. The sequence is cut down to CDR3 DNA, 45 bases in frame from base 1. Per the germline V gene, SGHRS is the CDR1 and YFSETQ is the CDR2. V and J are truncated by 4 bases and 2 bases respectively, leaving an intervening sequence of 15 bases. The chain couples TRBV5-1 to TRBJ1-1; confidence is insufficient to name the D gene. Material: PBMCs. The TCR originated in a man in his forties or fifties in good health and CMV-seronegative. CDR3 reads: CASSARSGINTEAFF. The DNA sequence is TGCGCCAGCAGCGCTAGGTCGGGGATTAACACTGAAGCTTTCTTT.